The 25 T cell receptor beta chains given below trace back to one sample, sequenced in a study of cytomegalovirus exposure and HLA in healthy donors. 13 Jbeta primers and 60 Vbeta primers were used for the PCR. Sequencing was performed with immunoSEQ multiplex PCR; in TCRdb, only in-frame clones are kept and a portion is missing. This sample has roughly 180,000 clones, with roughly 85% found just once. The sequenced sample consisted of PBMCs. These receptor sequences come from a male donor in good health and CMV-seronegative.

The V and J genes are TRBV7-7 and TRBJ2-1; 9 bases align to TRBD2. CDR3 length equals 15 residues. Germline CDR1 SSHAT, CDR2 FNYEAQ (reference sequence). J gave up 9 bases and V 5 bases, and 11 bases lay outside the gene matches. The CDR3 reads CASSPPASGVTEQFF. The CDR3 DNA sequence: TGTGCCAGCAGCCCGCCGGCTAGCGGGGTCACTGAGCAGTTCTTC.

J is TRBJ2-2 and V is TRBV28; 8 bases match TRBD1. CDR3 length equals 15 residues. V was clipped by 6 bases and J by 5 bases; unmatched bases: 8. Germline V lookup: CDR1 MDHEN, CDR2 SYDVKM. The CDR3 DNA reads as TGTGCCAGCAGCCCGTGGACAGGGAGGACCGGGGAGCTGTTTTTT. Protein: CASSPWTGRTGELFF. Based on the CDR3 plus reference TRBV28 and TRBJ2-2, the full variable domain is DVKVTQSSRYLVKRTGEKVFLECVQDMDHENMFWYRQDPGLGLRLIYFSYDVKMKEKGDIPEGYSVSREKKERFSLILESASTNQTSMYLCASSPWTGRTGELFFGEGSRLTVL.

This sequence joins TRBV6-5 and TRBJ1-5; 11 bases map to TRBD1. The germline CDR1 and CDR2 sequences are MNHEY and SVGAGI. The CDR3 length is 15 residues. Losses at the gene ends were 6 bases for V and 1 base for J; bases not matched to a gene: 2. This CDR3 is CASSRTGGSNQPQHF. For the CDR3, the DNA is TGTGCCAGCAGCAGGACAGGGGGCAGCAATCAGCCCCAGCATTTT.

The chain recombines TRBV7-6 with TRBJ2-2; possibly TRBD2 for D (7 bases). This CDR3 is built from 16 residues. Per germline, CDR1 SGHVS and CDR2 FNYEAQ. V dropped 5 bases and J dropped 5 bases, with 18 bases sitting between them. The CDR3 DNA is TGTGCCAGCAGCCCAGGGGCGGGAGTAGGAACCGGGGAGCTGTTTTTT. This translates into CASSPGAGVGTGELFF.

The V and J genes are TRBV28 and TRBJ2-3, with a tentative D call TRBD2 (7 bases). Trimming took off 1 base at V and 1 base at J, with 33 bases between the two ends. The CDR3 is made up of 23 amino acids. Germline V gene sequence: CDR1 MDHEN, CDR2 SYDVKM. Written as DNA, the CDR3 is TGTGCCAGCAGTTTATACCTGTCGCCGGGGACACTCCTAACACGGGGGGGCACAGATACGCAGTATTTT. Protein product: CASSLYLSPGTLLTRGGTDTQYF.

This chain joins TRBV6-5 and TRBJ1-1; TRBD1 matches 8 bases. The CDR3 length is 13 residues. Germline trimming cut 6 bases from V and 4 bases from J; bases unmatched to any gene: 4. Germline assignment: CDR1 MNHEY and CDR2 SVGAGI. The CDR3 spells CASSDRGPTEAFF. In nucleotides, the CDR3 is TGTGCCAGCAGCGACAGGGGCCCCACTGAAGCTTTCTTT.

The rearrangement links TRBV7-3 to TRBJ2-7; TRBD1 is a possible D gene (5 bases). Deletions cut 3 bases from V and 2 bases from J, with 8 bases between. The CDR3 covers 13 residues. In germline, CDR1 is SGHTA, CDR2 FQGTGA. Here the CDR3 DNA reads TGTGCCAGCAGCTTGGGGCATACCTACGAGCAGTACTTC. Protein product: CASSLGHTYEQYF.

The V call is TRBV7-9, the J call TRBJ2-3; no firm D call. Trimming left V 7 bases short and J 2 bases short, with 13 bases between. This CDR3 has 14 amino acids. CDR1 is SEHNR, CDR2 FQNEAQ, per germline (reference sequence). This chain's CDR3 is CASNLLGDTDTQYF. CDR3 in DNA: TGTGCCAGCAATCTCCTAGGTGACACAGATACGCAGTATTTT.

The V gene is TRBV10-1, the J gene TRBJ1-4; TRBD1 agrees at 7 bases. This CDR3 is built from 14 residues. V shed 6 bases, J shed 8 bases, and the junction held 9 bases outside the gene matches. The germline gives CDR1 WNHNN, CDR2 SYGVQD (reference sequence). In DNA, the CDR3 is TGCGCCAGCAGCGAACGTCAGGGGGACGAAAAACTGTTTTTT. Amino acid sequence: CASSERQGDEKLFF.

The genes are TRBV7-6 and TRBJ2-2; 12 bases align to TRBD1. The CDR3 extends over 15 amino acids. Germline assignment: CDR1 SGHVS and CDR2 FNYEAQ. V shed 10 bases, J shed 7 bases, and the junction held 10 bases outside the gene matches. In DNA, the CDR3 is TGTGCCACCCAACCGGGACAGGGGGCGATCGGGGAGCTGTTTTTT. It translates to CATQPGQGAIGELFF.

The DNA for the CDR3 is TGTGCCAGCAGCTGGGACAGGGACTCCTACGAGCAGTACTTC. Residues: CASSWDRDSYEQYF. The J gene is TRBJ2-7, the V gene TRBV5-6, with 9 bases matching TRBD1. CDR3 size: 14 residues. CDR1 and CDR2 (germline): SGHDT, YYEEEE. The V gene end was trimmed by 3 bases and the J gene end by 0 bases; junction bases not matched to a gene: 1.

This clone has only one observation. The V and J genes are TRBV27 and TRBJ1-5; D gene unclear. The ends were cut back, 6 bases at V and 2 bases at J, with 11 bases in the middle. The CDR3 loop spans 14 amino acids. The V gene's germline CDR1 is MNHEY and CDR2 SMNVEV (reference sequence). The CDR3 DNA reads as TGTGCCAGCAGCGGGATTTCGGGCAATCAGCCCCAGCATTTT. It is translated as CASSGISGNQPQHF.

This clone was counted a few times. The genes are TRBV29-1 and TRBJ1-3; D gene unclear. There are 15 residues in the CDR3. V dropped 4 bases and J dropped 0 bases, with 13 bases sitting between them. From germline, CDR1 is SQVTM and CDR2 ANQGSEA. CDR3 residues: CSVGEGRLSGNTIYF. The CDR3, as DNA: TGCAGCGTTGGAGAAGGCAGGCTCTCTGGAAACACCATATATTTT.

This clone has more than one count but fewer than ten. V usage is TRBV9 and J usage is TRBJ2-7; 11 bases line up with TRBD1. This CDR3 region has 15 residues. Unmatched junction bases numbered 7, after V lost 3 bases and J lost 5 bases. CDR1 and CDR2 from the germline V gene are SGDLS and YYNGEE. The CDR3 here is CASSGPGQGGHEQYF. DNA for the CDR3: TGTGCCAGCAGCGGGCCGGGACAGGGGGGCCACGAGCAGTACTTC.

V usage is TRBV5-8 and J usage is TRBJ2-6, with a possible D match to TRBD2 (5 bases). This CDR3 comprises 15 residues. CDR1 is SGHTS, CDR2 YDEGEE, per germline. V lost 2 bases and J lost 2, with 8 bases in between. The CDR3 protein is CASSLHGAGANVLTF. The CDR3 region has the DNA TGTGCCAGCAGCTTACACGGGGCTGGGGCCAACGTCCTGACTTTC.

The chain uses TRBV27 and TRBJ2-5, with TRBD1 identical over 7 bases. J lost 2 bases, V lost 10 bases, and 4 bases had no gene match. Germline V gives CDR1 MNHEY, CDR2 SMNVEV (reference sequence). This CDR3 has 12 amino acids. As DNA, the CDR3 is TGTGCCACCCGACAGGGTCAAGAGACCCAGTACTTC. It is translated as CATRQGQETQYF.

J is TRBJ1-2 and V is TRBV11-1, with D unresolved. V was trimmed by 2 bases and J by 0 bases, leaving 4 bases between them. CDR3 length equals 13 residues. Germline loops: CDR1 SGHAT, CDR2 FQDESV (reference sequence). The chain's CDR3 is CASSLQANYGYTF. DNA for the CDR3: TGTGCCAGCAGCTTACAGGCTAACTATGGCTACACCTTC.

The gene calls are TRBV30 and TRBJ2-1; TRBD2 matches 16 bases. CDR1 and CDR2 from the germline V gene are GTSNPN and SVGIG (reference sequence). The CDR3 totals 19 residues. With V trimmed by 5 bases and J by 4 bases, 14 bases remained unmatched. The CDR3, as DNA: TGTGCCTGGCGCTCCGGGACTAGCGGGAGGGCCCACCCGTACAATGAGCAGTTCTTC. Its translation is CAWRSGTSGRAHPYNEQFF.

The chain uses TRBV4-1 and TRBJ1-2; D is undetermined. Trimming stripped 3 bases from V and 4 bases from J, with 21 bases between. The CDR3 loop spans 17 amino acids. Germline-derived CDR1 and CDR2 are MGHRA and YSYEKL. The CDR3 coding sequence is TGCGCCAGCAGCCAGTTGGGCCGGCCGGGAAACTTCTATGGCTACACCTTC. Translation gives CASSQLGRPGNFYGYTF.

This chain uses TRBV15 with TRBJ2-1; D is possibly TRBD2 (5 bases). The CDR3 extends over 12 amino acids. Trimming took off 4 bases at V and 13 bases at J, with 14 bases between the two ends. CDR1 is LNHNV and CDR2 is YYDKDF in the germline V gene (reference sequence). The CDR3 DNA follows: TGTGCCACCAGCATTCAACTAGGGCCCCAGTTCTTC. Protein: CATSIQLGPQFF.

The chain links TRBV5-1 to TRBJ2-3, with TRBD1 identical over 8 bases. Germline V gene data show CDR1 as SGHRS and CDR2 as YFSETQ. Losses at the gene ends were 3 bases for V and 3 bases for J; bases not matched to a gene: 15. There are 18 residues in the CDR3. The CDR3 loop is CASSSTAQTGARTDTQYF. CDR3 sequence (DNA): TGCGCCAGCAGCTCCACCGCCCAGACAGGGGCAAGGACAGATACGCAGTATTTT.

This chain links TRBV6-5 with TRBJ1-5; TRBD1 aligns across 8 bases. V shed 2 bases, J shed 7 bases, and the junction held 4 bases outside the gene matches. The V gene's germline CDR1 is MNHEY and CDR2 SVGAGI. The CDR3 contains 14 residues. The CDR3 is CASSYGAGGQPQHF. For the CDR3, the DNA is TGTGCCAGCAGTTACGGGGCAGGGGGCCAGCCCCAGCATTTT.

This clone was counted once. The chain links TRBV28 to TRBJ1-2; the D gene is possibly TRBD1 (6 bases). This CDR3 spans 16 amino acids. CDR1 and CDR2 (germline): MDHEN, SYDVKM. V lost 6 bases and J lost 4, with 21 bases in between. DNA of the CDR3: TGTGCCAGCAGCCTACGGGGGGCGTTTACTGGCTATGGCTACACCTTC. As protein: CASSLRGAFTGYGYTF.

This chain's CDR3 is CASSKALAGGAQEVYIHEQFF. As DNA, the CDR3 is TGTGCCAGCAGCAAAGCGTTAGCGGGAGGAGCCCAGGAGGTTTATATCCATGAGCAGTTCTTC. The chain has TRBV21-1 and TRBJ2-1; the table names TRBD2, a call not compared with the DNA. TRBV21-1 is a listed pseudogene. The CDR3 sequence is 21 residues long.

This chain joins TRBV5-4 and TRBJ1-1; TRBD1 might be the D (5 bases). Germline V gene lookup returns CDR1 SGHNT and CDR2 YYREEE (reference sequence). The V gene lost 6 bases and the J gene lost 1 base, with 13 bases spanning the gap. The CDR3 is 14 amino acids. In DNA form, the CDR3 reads TGTGCCAGCACCATCATGGGGGGGAACACTGAAGCTTTCTTT. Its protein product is CASTIMGGNTEAFF.